Given below is one T cell receptor beta chain in context. Its antigen is as yet unknown. The data are from a study of beta chain features in type 1 diabetes. Study-wide results and limits: Among patients with Type 1 diabetes, TCRB CDR3s were moderately but significantly shorter in every one of the four CD4+ subsets. Researchers could not determine here whether HLA type influences TCRB rearrangement. Insertions were fewer and deletions more numerous at VDJ junctions in type 1 diabetes patients.

V lost 6 bases, J lost 9 bases, and 12 bases lay in between. Germline CDR1 is SEHNR and CDR2 is FQNEAQ (reference sequence). This CDR3 contains 13 residues. The authors reverse transcribed all of the isolated RNA, so sequencing captured expressed TCRB transcripts. Assay: immunoSEQ multiplex PCR; the TCRdb copy retains only in-frame clones and omits some. The table lists 280,000 or so clones, roughly 15% of them singletons. This receptor was identified in a man between 18 and 29 years old with type 1 diabetes. The sample comprised naive CD4+ T cells from blood. The rearrangement uses TRBV7-9 and TRBJ1-6; D unclear. CDR3 sequence: CASSQVTASPLHF. In DNA, the CDR3 is TGTGCCAGCAGTCAGGTCACGGCTTCACCCCTCCACTTT.